The TCR beta chain under discussion was sequenced for a study of long-term antiretroviral therapy in people with HIV. Sequencing relied on immunoSEQ assay v3.0, run at survey level. Assay: immunoSEQ multiplex PCR; the TCRdb copy retains only in-frame clones and omits some. The sample lists tens of thousands of clones, approximately 97% occurring once. The V end lost 1 base, the J end lost 0 bases, and 10 bases lay between the germline ends. The germline V gene has CDR1 SGHTA and CDR2 FQGNSA. The CDR3 is 15 amino acids. V usage is TRBV7-2 and J usage is TRBJ2-7; maybe TRBD2 (6 bases). The material was unsorted PBMCs, obtained 6.9 years after starting antiretroviral therapy. The receptor was derived from a man between 25 and 39 years old with HIV. CDR3 in DNA: TGTGCCAGCAGCTTAGGGAGGGATAGCTCCTACGAGCAGTACTTC. This sequence encodes CASSLGRDSSYEQYF.